This T cell receptor (beta chain) was recovered during a study of blood T cell repertoires in COVID-19. The data were produced by immunoSEQ multiplex PCR, yet TCRdb's version contains in-frame clones alone and is incomplete. Among about 55,000 clones listed, 70% to 90% were seen once. Trimming took 6 bases from V and 5 from J; bases not matched to a gene: 9. This CDR3 contains 15 residues. Germline assignment: CDR1 SGHNT and CDR2 YENEEA. Sequenced sample: peripheral blood. This rearrangement joins TRBV11-3 to TRBJ2-1; 8 nucleotides agree with TRBD2. The TCR sequence derives from a man in his fifties or sixties with acute or convalescent COVID-19. The CDR3 protein is CASSTTSGVNNEQFF. The DNA of the CDR3 is TGTGCCAGCAGTACAACTAGCGGAGTAAACAATGAGCAGTTCTTC.